The T cell receptor (beta chain) described here comes from a study of blood T cell repertoires in COVID-19. V was cut by 6 bases and J by 2 bases, with 15 bases left in between. This CDR3 is 14 amino acids long. Germline CDR1 SGHKS, CDR2 YYEKEE (reference sequence). The repertoire was sequenced with immunoSEQ multiplex PCR; TCRdb's copy has only in-frame clones and lacks some. The data show over 55,000 clones, with more than 75% seen just once and more than 5% held by the top ten. Sequencing was performed on peripheral blood. V usage is TRBV5-5 and J usage is TRBJ2-7; no clear D. This sequence was found in a man aged 45 to 65 with active COVID-19. CDR3 sequence: CASIRTSTPYEQYF. The CDR3, as DNA: TGTGCCAGCATCCGAACCAGTACACCCTACGAGCAGTACTTC.